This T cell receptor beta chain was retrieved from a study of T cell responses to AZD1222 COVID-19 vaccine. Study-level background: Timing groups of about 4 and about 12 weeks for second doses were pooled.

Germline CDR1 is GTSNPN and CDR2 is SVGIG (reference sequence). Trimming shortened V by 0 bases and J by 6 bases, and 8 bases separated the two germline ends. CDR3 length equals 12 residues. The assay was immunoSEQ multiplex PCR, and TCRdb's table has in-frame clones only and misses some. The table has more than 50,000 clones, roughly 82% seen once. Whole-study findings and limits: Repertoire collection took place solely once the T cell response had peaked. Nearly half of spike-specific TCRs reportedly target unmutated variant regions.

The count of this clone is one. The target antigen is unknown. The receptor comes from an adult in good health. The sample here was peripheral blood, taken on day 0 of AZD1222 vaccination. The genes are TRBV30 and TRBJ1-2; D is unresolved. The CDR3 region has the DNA TGTGCCTGGAGTGTCGGAGAAAATGGCTACACCTTC. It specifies CAWSVGENGYTF.